This T cell receptor beta chain emerged from a study of control samples from healthy donors and cancer patients. TCRdb's copy holds only in-frame clones and misses some; the assay was immunoSEQ multiplex PCR. The data show roughly 190,000 clones, with 75% to 95% seen just once and around 1.5% held by the top ten. V dropped 4 bases and J dropped 8 bases, with 14 bases sitting between them. CDR3 length: 13 residues. Germline V gene data show CDR1 as MRHNA and CDR2 as SNTAGT. The TCR was taken from a woman aged 25 to 39 in good health. The sequencing input was blood. This rearrangement joins TRBV6-4 to TRBJ1-1, with D possibly matching TRBD1 (5 bases). CDR3 DNA sequence: TGTGCCAGCAGTGGGGACGCGGGTCTGGAAGCTTTCTTT. Translating gives CASSGDAGLEAFF.